This T cell receptor (beta chain) was observed in a study of regulatory T cells in long-lasting Graves disease (dated by TCRdb to the early 2020s). For the study in its entirety: Persistent Graves' disease was defined as antithyroid drug treatment for over 5 years with persistently positive TSH receptor autoantibodies. A total of some 35 samples underwent TCR sequencing: about 13 from persistent and roughly 20 from newly diagnosed Graves' disease patients. The study was conducted in China and was registered as a clinical trial. Persistent Graves' disease patients in the clinical cohort had taken antithyroid drugs for 9.5 to 13 years on average. Patients with persistent Graves' disease were compared with patients with newly diagnosed Graves' disease using TCR sequencing and RNA sequencing of peripheral blood. Broad study findings and their caveats: Lower TCR Shannon entropy and fewer highly expanded clones were observed in persistent Graves' disease patients than in newly diagnosed patients, which suggested clonal expansion. Peripheral blood alone was examined, since thyroid tissue, which constituted the primary lesion, could not be accessed. Only the TCR beta chain was sequenced and analyzed. TRBV28, TRBJ1-2 and TRBJ2-5 were preferentially used in persistent disease, while TRBV20-1 and TRBJ2-1 were favored in newly diagnosed disease. The authors acknowledged the small sample size as a limitation that may reduce accuracy. More public clonotypes were shared among persistent patients (under 3,000) than among newly diagnosed patients (under 1,000).

The sample's time point label is to be understood as: persistent/refractory GD, antithyroid drugs over 5 years with positive TRAb. For both TCR sequencing and RNA sequencing, RNA was extracted from PBMCs in TRIzol. The diagnosis of Graves' disease was made according to American Thyroid Association guidelines. Patients for the study were recruited at an endocrinology department in Xi'an, China. From each patient, nine milliliters of peripheral blood was collected into an EDTA anticoagulant tube. PBMCs were isolated by Ficoll Paque Plus density gradient separation without further T cell sorting. An Agilent 2100 Bioanalyzer and agarose gel were used to assess RNA quality, and a NanoDrop 2000 was used to measure RNA concentration. Spanning cysteine to phenylalanine, the CDR3 consists of 14 amino acids. The entry retains the CDR3 DNA only, 42 bases that are in frame from base 1. Via the germline V gene, CDR1 is SGHAT and CDR2 FQNNGV. V loses 4 bases of germline sequence and J loses 0 bases, and the interval between the two ends is 10 bases.

The method was multiplex PCR. TCRdb records Illumina HiSeq 4000 as the sequencer. To build TCR beta libraries, CDR3 regions were amplified by Arm-PCR using iRepertoire HTBI primers. Gel purification was performed on PCR products prior to sequencing. In the authors' own workflow: Gene usage analysis of CDR3 amino acid clonotypes relied on the roughly 60 TRBV and around 13 TRBJ segments identified across samples. COPE and FqMerger were used to merge filtered high-quality paired reads into contigs. BLAST was used to align contigs to IMGT TRBV, TRBD and TRBJ reference genes, with CDR3 defined following IMGT. Any clonotype with a frequency above 0.1% was counted as a highly expanded clone. Shannon entropy served as the measure of repertoire diversity, while the Gini coefficient captured V-J evenness. Clonotypes shared by more than one individual were considered public. TCRdb trimmed public reads at Q25 via fastp, called clones via MiXCR and kept in-frame beta chains. For every CDR3 protein sequence, its rows merge into one entry that carries the most common genes and DNA. For this entry, the V and J calls and clone size follow TCRdb and not the study's own pipeline. The sample data list 400,000 to 500,000 distinct CDR3 sequences, and 20% to 25% of these were observed just once. Roughly an eighth of the sample comes from the top ten.

This clonotype was seen many times. Its specific antigen is unknown. No base qualities exist here, and no much larger clone lies one base off it. The sequence was obtained from a female donor with Graves disease. The chain is made from TRBV11-2 and TRBJ2-7; no D gene can be assigned with confidence. The input for sequencing was peripheral blood mononuclear cells (PBMCs), taken when the disease was refractory, from a patient treated with antithyroid drugs. The DNA reads TGTGCCAGCAGCTCCCCCCGGTTCTCCTACGAGCAGTACTTC. Its protein reads: CASSSPRFSYEQYF.